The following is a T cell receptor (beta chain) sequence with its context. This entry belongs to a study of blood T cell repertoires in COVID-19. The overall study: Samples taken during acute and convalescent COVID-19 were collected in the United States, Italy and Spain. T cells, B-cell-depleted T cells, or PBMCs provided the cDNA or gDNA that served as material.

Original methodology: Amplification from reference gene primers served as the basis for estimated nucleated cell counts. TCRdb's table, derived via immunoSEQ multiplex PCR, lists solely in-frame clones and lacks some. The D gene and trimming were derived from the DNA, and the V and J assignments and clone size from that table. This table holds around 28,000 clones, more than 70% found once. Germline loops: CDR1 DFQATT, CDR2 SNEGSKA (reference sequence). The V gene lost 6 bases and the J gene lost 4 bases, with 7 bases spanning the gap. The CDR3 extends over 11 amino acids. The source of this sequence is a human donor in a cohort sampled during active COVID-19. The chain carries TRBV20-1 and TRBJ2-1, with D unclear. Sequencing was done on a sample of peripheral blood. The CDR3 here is CSATPYNEQFF. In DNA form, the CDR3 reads TGCAGTGCCACACCTTACAATGAGCAGTTCTTC.